The following is a T cell receptor beta chain sequence with its context. Its antigen remains unknown. Germline CDR1 and CDR2: LNHDA and SQIVND (reference sequence). V was trimmed by 3 bases and J by 0 bases, leaving 9 bases between them. The CDR3 totals 14 residues. TCRdb's table, derived via immunoSEQ multiplex PCR, lists solely in-frame clones and lacks some. The sample lists 95,000 to 150,000 clones; more than 85% were seen once. The data derive from a study of T cell responses to AZD1222 COVID-19 vaccine. Findings and caveats of the study: The donor cohort was predominantly white British with a female majority, and clonal diversity may have been underestimated. Repertoire sampling occurred only after the peak T cell response. The CD4 TCRs associated with vaccination extended across spike and predominated at 160-218 and 743-854.

The material sequenced was peripheral blood, taken on day 0 of AZD1222 vaccination. The chain links TRBV19 to TRBJ2-7; D is unresolved. The origin of this receptor is an adult in good health. In nucleotides, the CDR3 is TGTGCCAGTAGTATGGCCTACCCCTCCTACGAGCAGTACTTC. Translation gives CASSMAYPSYEQYF.